This record looks at one TCR beta chain sequence and its context. This CDR3 spans 18 amino acids. V lost 5 bases and J lost 4; bases outside the gene matches: 20. The germline V gene has CDR1 MNHEY and CDR2 SVGEGT. TCRdb re-called the multiplex PCR reads through MiXCR, storing one row per CDR3 protein. The sample carries 150,000 to 200,000 distinct CDR3 sequences, 30% to 35% recorded once. The data are from a study of breast tumors, draining lymph nodes, adjacent tissues. Axillary draining lymph nodes of breast cancer patients supplied the node samples. The receptor was isolated from a female donor with breast cancer. Some clones in this sample may be carry-over from other donors' samples. Sequencing was performed on axillary lymph node tissue. The genes are TRBV6-2 or TRBV6-3 and TRBJ2-7, with 7 positions matching TRBD1. The CDR3: CASSPFQGVGETQYEQYF. For the CDR3, the DNA is TGTGCCAGCAGTCCCTTCCAGGGGGTGGGAGAGACCCAGTACGAGCAGTACTTC.